This entry lists 7 T cell receptor beta chains sequenced from one sample in a study of cytomegalovirus exposure and HLA in healthy donors. PCR amplification relied on 60 Vbeta primers (plus 13 Jbeta primers). Method: immunoSEQ multiplex PCR; TCRdb's copy keeps in-frame clones and lacks some. This sample has some 170,000 clones; 70% to 85% occur once, and the top ten carry around 4%. The sample taken for sequencing was PBMCs. The receptors here all came from a man aged 35 to 55 in good health and CMV-seronegative.

V and J are TRBV29-1 and TRBJ1-2, with unresolved D. The CDR3 runs to 11 residues. CDR1 is SQVTM and CDR2 is ANQGSEA in the germline V gene. V gave up 4 bases and J gave up 4 bases, with 7 bases separating them. The CDR3 nucleotides are TGCAGCGTTGTACAGACCTATGGCTACACCTTC. Its protein product is CSVVQTYGYTF.

V is TRBV5-6 and J is TRBJ2-7, with 14 bases identical to TRBD2. Germline loops: CDR1 SGHDT, CDR2 YYEEEE. The CDR3 loop spans 16 amino acids. With 4 bases clipped from V and 6 bases from J, the junction kept 9 bases outside the gene matches. The CDR3 loop reads CASSQWGLAGVVEQYF. CDR3 nucleotides: TGTGCCAGCAGCCAATGGGGACTAGCGGGGGTGGTCGAGCAGTACTTC.

This clone was counted a single time. The chain couples TRBV7-9 to TRBJ2-3; weak D call: TRBD1 (5 bases). V gave up 1 base and J gave up 2 bases, with 10 bases separating them. The CDR3 consists of 15 residues. CDR1 is SEHNR, CDR2 FQNEAQ, per germline (reference sequence). Written as DNA, the CDR3 is TGTGCCAGCAGCTTAGAGGGCAGGGACACAGATACGCAGTATTTT. Amino acids: CASSLEGRDTDTQYF.

The chain joins TRBV15 to TRBJ2-5; D perhaps matches TRBD1 (6 bases). With the DNA end fitting TRBJ2-7 better, the J assignment may be wrong. CDR3 length equals 16 residues. The germline V gene has CDR1 LNHNV and CDR2 YYDKDF (reference sequence). In nucleotides, the CDR3 is TGTGCCACCAGCGAGGATCGCCAGGGGAAAAACTACGAGCAGTACTTC. This codes for CATSEDRQGKNYEQYF.

This chain joins TRBV27 and TRBJ1-1; 7 nucleotides align to TRBD1. V lost 8 bases and J lost 0; bases outside the gene matches: 6. CDR1 and CDR2 (germline): MNHEY, SMNVEV (reference sequence). This CDR3 is 14 amino acids long. The chain's CDR3 is CASSYRGMNTEAFF. CDR3 sequence (DNA): TGTGCCAGCTCCTACAGGGGTATGAACACTGAAGCTTTCTTT.

This chain connects TRBV2 to TRBJ2-5; 9 bases line up with TRBD2. The J call may be mistaken, given a closer DNA end match to TRBJ2-7. This CDR3 has 15 residues. The V gene's germline CDR1 is SNHLY and CDR2 FYNNEI. The CDR3 DNA reads as TGTGCCAGCAGTGACTCAGCGGGGGGCGTAAACGAGCAGTACTTC. This gives the protein CASSDSAGGVNEQYF.

The V and J genes are TRBV11-3 and TRBJ1-6; 7 nucleotides agree with TRBD1. The CDR3 contains 13 residues. The J segment lost 10 bases and the V segment lost 1 base, leaving 1 base of the junction unmatched. CDR1 and CDR2 from the germline V gene are SGHNT and YENEEA. CDR3 coding DNA: TGTGCCAGCAGCTTAGCAGGGGGATCACCCCTCCACTTT. Its translation: CASSLAGGSPLHF.